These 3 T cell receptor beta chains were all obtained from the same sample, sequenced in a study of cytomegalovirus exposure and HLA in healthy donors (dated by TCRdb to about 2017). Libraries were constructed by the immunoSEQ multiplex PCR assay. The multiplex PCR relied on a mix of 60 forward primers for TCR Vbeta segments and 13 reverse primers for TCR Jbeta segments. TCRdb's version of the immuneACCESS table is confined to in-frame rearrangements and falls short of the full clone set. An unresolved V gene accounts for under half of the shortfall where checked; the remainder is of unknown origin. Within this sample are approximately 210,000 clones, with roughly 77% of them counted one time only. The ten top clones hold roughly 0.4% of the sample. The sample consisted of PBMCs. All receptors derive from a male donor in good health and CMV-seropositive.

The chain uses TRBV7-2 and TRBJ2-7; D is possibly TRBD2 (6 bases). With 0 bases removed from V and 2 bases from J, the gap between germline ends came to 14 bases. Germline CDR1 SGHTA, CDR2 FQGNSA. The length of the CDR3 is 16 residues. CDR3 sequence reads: CASSLAGLHPPYEQYF. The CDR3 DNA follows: TGTGCCAGCAGCTTAGCGGGACTGCACCCCCCCTACGAGCAGTACTTC.

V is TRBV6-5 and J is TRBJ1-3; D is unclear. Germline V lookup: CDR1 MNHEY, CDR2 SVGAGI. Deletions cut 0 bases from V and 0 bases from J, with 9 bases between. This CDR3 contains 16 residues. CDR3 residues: CASSYSKAGSGNTIYF. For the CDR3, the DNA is TGTGCCAGCAGTTACTCGAAAGCGGGCTCTGGAAACACCATATATTTT.

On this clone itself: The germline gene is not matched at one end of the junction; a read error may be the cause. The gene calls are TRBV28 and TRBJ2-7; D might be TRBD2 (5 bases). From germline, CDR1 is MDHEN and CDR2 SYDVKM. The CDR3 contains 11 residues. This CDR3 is CASSLSGGLNF. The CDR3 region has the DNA TGTGCCAGCAGCCTATCCGGAGGACTCAATTTC. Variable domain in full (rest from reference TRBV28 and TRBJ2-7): DVKVTQSSRYLVKRTGEKVFLECVQDMDHENMFWYRQDPGLGLRLIYFSYDVKMKEKGDIPEGYSVSREKKERFSLILESASTNQTSMYLCASSLSGGLNFGPGTRLTVT.